One sample yielded the 14 T cell receptor beta chains listed below, sequenced in a study of T cells in tuberculosis. Clones were read by immunoSEQ multiplex PCR, and TCRdb kept only the in-frame ones, dropping some. This sample has around 45,000 clones, with approximately 94% found just once. Sequenced sample: PBMCs. The receptors were gathered from a donor between 10 and 29 years old with latent tuberculosis or without tuberculosis infection. Some clones in this sample may be carry-over from other donors' samples.

The rearrangement joins TRBV4-1 to TRBJ1-2; D uncertain. This CDR3 contains 14 residues. V was cut by 1 base and J by 2 bases, with 8 bases left in between. CDR1 MGHRA and CDR2 YSYEKL come from the germline V gene. CDR3 sequence: CASSQVGGNYGYTF. CDR3 in DNA: TGCGCCAGCAGCCAAGTCGGAGGGAACTATGGCTACACCTTC.

This clone occurred once. This chain links TRBV6-4 with TRBJ2-3, with a possible D match to TRBD1 (6 bases). This CDR3 is built from 14 residues. Trimming stripped 4 bases from V and 4 bases from J, with 12 bases between. Germline CDR1 reads MRHNA; CDR2 reads SNTAGT. CDR3 in amino acids: CASSGQQGSDTQYF. The CDR3 nucleotides read TGTGCCAGCAGTGGTCAACAGGGATCAGATACGCAGTATTTT.

Only one count was recorded for this clone. CDR3 residues: CASRGWDRYTDTQYF. DNA for the CDR3: TGTGCCAGTAGGGGGTGGGACAGGTACACAGATACGCAGTATTTT. The genes are TRBV28 and TRBJ2-3; 8 bases line up with TRBD1. CDR3 length: 15 residues. CDR1 and CDR2 from the germline V gene are MDHEN and SYDVKM. The junction had 10 bases not matched to a gene; V was cut back by 9 bases and J by 2 bases.

V is TRBV6-5 and J is TRBJ2-1; D is undetermined. The V gene's germline CDR1 is MNHEY and CDR2 SVGAGI. V dropped 0 bases and J dropped 3 bases, with 9 bases sitting between them. The CDR3 contains 15 residues. CDR3 nucleotide sequence: TGTGCCAGCAGTTACTCCCAGGAAAGCTACAATGAGCAGTTCTTC. Translated: CASSYSQESYNEQFF.

The chain combines TRBV5-1 with TRBJ2-7; 11 positions match TRBD2. The CDR3 sequence is 16 residues long. With 3 bases clipped from V and 2 bases from J, the junction kept 7 bases outside the gene matches. Germline V lookup: CDR1 SGHRS, CDR2 YFSETQ. CDR3 amino acids: CASSYGTSGITYEQYF. CDR3 nucleotide sequence: TGCGCCAGCAGCTACGGGACTAGCGGAATTACCTACGAGCAGTACTTC.

This sequence joins TRBV30 and TRBJ2-2; 8 bases agree with TRBD1. The CDR3 has 15 residues. After removal of 4 bases from V and 1 base from J, the junction contained 5 bases not matched to a gene. CDR1 and CDR2 (germline): GTSNPN, SVGIG (reference sequence). This CDR3 reads CAWMTGVRNTGELFF. For the CDR3, the DNA is TGTGCCTGGATGACAGGGGTGAGGAACACCGGGGAGCTGTTTTTT.

V gene TRBV28 combines with J gene TRBJ2-7; 10 bases match TRBD1. Trimming cost V 3 bases and J 5 bases; bases outside gene matches: 7. The CDR3 has 15 amino acids. CDR1 and CDR2 (germline): MDHEN, SYDVKM. CDR3 sequence reads: CASSLLGQGPNEQYF. As DNA, the CDR3 is TGTGCCAGCAGTTTGCTGGGACAGGGGCCTAACGAGCAGTACTTC.

V gene TRBV5-6 combines with J gene TRBJ2-7; TRBD2 aligns across 8 bases. The CDR3 is 14 amino acids. Germline V CDR1 and CDR2: SGHDT, YYEEEE. V shed 3 bases and J 7 bases; nucleotides not matched to a gene: 9. CDR3 residues: CASSSGLAAGEQYF. For the CDR3, the DNA is TGTGCCAGCAGCTCCGGACTAGCCGCTGGGGAGCAGTACTTC.

This chain uses TRBV28 with TRBJ1-5; D ambiguous. Between the trimmed V and J ends, which lost 3 bases and 0 bases, there was a span of 9 bases. CDR1 is MDHEN and CDR2 is SYDVKM in the germline V gene. This CDR3 is 15 amino acids long. CDR3 in amino acids: CASSFIPDSNQPQHF. The DNA for the CDR3 is TGTGCCAGCAGTTTTATCCCAGATAGCAATCAGCCCCAGCATTTT.

The CDR3 protein is CAWSVLPGVKAEQYF. Written as DNA, the CDR3 is TGTGCCTGGAGTGTACTTCCGGGAGTGAAAGCCGAGCAGTACTTC. This chain connects TRBV30 to TRBJ2-7, with a tentative D call TRBD2 (6 bases). The CDR3 totals 15 residues. Trimming removed 0 bases at V and 6 bases at J, with 18 bases between. CDR1 and CDR2 (germline): GTSNPN, SVGIG (reference sequence).

This clone was detected only once. V and J are TRBV5-5 and TRBJ1-1; 8 bases match TRBD1. V shed 4 bases, J shed 2 bases, and the junction held 13 bases outside the gene matches. The V gene's germline CDR1 is SGHKS and CDR2 YYEKEE (reference sequence). CDR3 length equals 17 residues. The CDR3 region is CASSRTGPSRLNTEAFF. The CDR3 coding sequence is TGTGCCAGCAGCCGGACAGGGCCTTCCCGTTTAAACACTGAAGCTTTCTTT.

In DNA form, the CDR3 reads TGTGCCAGCAGCGTGGGGGCTTACGCCTACGAGCAGTACTTC. Translation: CASSVGAYAYEQYF. The chain has TRBV7-2 and TRBJ2-7; tentative D call: TRBD1 (6 bases). Trimming pared 5 bases from V and 2 bases from J, leaving 13 bases between. This CDR3 is built from 14 residues. CDR1 SGHTA and CDR2 FQGNSA come from the germline V gene.

This sequence joins TRBV5-1 and TRBJ2-7, with D tentatively TRBD1 (6 bases). The CDR3 covers 14 residues. V lost 1 base and J lost 6, with 14 bases in between. Germline CDR1 reads SGHRS; CDR2 reads YFSETQ. Here the CDR3 reads CASSLSVGASEQYF. The DNA for the CDR3 is TGCGCCAGCAGCTTGTCCGTGGGGGCAAGCGAGCAGTACTTC.

J is TRBJ2-3 and V is TRBV6-5; TRBD2 agrees at 7 bases. Germline CDR1 MNHEY, CDR2 SVGAGI. The CDR3 spans 14 residues. The V gene end was trimmed by 6 bases and the J gene end by 0 bases; junction bases not matched to a gene: 3. CDR3 amino acids: CASRGAGSTDTQYF. DNA of the CDR3: TGTGCCAGCAGGGGAGCGGGAAGCACAGATACGCAGTATTTT.